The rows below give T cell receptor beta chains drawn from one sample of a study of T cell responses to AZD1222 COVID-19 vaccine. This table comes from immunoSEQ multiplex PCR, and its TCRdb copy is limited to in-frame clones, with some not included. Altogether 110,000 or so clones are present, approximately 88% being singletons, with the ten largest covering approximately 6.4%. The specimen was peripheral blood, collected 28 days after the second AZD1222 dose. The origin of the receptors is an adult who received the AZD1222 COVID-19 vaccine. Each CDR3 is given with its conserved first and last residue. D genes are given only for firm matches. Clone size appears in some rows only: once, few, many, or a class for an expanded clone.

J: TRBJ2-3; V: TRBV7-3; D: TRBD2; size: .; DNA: TGTGCCAGCAGCTTAACGCCAGGGACTAGCGGGGGGGCCGTGACAGATACGCAGTATTTT; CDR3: CASSLTPGTSGGAVTDTQYF
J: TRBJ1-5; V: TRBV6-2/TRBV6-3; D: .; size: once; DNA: TGTGCCAGCAGTTACGACGGGAAGGGGCAGCCCCAGCATTTT; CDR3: CASSYDGKGQPQHF
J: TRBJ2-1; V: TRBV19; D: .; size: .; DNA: TGTGCCAGTAGTATAGGGTGGGCCAATGAGCAGTTCTTC; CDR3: CASSIGWANEQFF
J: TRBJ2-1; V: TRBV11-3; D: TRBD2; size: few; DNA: TGTGCCAGCAGCTTAGGGACTAGCGGGGGGGCAAATGAGCAGTTCTTC; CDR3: CASSLGTSGGANEQFF
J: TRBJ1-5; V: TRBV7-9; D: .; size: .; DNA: TGTGCCAGCAGCATCGGACACAATCAGCCCCAGCATTTT; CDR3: CASSIGHNQPQHF
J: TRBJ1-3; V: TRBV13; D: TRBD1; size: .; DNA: TGTGCCAGCAGCTTAGGGACAGGGGGATCTGGAAACACCATATATTTT; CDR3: CASSLGTGGSGNTIYF
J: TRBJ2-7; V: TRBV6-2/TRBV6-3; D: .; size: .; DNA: TGTGCCAGCAGCCGGGACGGAGCCTACGAGCAGTACTTC; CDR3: CASSRDGAYEQYF
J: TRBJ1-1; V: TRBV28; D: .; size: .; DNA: TGTGCCAGCAGTCCGGGGACGGCGGGGCCCACTGAAGCTTTCTTT; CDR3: CASSPGTAGPTEAFF
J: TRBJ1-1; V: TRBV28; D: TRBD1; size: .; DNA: TGTGCCACCACCCAGGGGGAGAACACTGAAGCTTTCTTT; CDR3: CATTQGENTEAFF
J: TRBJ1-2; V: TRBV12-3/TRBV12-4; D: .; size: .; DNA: TGTGCCAGCAGTTCGGGGAGGGGTGGCTACACCTTC; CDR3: CASSSGRGGYTF
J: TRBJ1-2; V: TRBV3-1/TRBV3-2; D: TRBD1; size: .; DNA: TGTGCCAGCAGCCATAGGACAGGGGATGGCTACACCTTC; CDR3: CASSHRTGDGYTF
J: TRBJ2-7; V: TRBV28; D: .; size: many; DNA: TGTGCCAGCAGTCCTGGACAGTCCTACGAGCAGTACTTC; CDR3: CASSPGQSYEQYF
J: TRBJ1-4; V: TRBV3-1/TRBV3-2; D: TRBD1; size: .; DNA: TGTGCCAGCAGCCAAGGAACAGGGGGCCCTGCAACTAATGAAAAACTGTTTTTT; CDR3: CASSQGTGGPATNEKLFF
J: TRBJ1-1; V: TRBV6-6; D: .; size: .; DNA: TGTGCCAGCAGTTACCCACTAGCCGCTGAAGCTTTCTTT; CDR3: CASSYPLAAEAFF
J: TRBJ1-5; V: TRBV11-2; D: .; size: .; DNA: TGTGCCAGCAGCTTAGATTTAGCTCAGCCCCAGCATTTT; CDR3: CASSLDLAQPQHF
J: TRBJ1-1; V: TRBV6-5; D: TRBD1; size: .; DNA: TGTGCCAGCAGTCGACAGGGGGGTGAGGCTTTCTTT; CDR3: CASSRQGGEAFF
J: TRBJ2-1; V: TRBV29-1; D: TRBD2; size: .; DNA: TGCAGCGTCATACTAGCGGGGGGCACGAATGAGCAGTTCTTC; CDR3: CSVILAGGTNEQFF
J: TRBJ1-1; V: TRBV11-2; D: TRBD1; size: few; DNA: TGTGCCAGCAGCTTACAGGGACAGGGAGAGGAAGCTTTCTTT; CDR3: CASSLQGQGEEAFF
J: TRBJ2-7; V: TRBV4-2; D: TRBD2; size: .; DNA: TGTGCCAGCAGCCAAGATCCTTGGGCAGCGGGGGGCGACGAGCAGTACTTC; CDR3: CASSQDPWAAGGDEQYF
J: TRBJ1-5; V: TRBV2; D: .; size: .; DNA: TGTGCCAGCAGTAGGTCGAAAGGAAATCAGCCCCAGCATTTT; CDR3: CASSRSKGNQPQHF
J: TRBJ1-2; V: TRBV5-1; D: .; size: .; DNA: TGCGCCAGCAGCTCGGGGTCGGGGGTTGACTATGGCTACACCTTC; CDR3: CASSSGSGVDYGYTF
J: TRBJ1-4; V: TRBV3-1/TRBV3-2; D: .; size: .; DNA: TGTGCCAGCAGCCAAGACAGGGTTTCTGAAAAACTGTTTTTT; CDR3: CASSQDRVSEKLFF
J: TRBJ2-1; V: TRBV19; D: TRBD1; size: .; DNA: TGTGCCAGTAGTCCGGTGGGACAGGGGACGGCCAATGAGCAGTTCTTC; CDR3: CASSPVGQGTANEQFF
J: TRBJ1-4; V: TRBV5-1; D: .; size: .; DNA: TGCGCCAGCAGCTTGGTGGGGGGTTTTAATGAAAAACTGTTTTTT; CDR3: CASSLVGGFNEKLFF
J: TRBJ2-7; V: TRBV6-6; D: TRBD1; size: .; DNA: TGTGCCAGCAGTCGGGACAGTTCGCTTTCTCAGTACTTC; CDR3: CASSRDSSLSQYF
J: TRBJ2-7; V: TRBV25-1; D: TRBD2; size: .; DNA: TGTGCCAGCAGTAGGGCACTAGCGGGGGGCTACGAGCAGTACTTC; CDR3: CASSRALAGGYEQYF
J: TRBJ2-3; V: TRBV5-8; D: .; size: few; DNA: TGTGCCAGCAGCTGGGGGCCACTCACAGATACGCAGTATTTT; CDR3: CASSWGPLTDTQYF
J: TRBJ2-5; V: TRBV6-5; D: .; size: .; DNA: TGTGCCAGCAGTTACGATGGGGGATGGGAGACCCAGTACTTC; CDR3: CASSYDGGWETQYF
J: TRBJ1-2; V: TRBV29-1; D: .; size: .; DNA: TGCAGCGCGGAGACAGGAGATAACTATGGCTACACCTTC; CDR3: CSAETGDNYGYTF
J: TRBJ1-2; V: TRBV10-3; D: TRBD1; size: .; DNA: TGTGCCATCAGTTACAAGACGGGACAGGGGGATGGGGGCTACACCTTC; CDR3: CAISYKTGQGDGGYTF
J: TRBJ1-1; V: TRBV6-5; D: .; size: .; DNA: TGTGCCAGCAGTTACTCGACGGAACGGGGCACTGAAGCTTTCTTT; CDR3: CASSYSTERGTEAFF
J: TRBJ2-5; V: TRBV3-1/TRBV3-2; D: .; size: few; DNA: TGTGCCAGCAGCCTGAGGGAAGAGACCCAGTACTTC; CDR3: CASSLREETQYF
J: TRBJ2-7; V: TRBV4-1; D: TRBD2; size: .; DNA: TGCGCCAGCAGCCCTGCTAGCGGGGAGACCTACGAGCAGTACTTC; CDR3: CASSPASGETYEQYF
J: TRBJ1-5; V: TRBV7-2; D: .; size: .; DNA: TGTGCCAGCAGCTTGTACGGGGATCAGCCCCAGCATTTT; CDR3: CASSLYGDQPQHF
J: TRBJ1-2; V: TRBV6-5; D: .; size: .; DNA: TGTGCCAGCAGTTACTCGACAAATCGCGGCTACACCTTC; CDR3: CASSYSTNRGYTF
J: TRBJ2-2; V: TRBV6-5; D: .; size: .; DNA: TGTGCCAGCAGTTATGCGGACACCGGGGAGCTGTTTTTT; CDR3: CASSYADTGELFF
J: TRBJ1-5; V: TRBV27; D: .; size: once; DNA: TGTGCCAGCAGTTATTTTAGCAATCAGCCCCAGCATTTT; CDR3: CASSYFSNQPQHF